Presented here are 27 T cell receptor beta chains from one specimen sequenced in a study of blood T cell repertoires in COVID-19. Profiled with immunoSEQ multiplex PCR; TCRdb holds only in-frame clones, not every one. The sample includes some 58,000 clones, 75% to 85% seen only once; the top ten take 9.5% to 13%. The sample was peripheral blood. These TCRs come from a man aged 50 to 60 with COVID-19, enrolled during active disease.

The chain couples TRBV15 to TRBJ1-1; possible D gene TRBD1, 5 bases. V gave up 6 bases and J gave up 4 bases, with 18 bases separating them. CDR3 size: 15 residues. Germline CDR1 reads LNHNV; CDR2 reads YYDKDF (reference sequence). The CDR3 DNA sequence: TGTGCCACCAGGGCGGACACCCTAAGGGGCACTGAAGCTTTCTTT. Translated: CATRADTLRGTEAFF.

This clone was detected a few times. The chain carries TRBV5-4 and TRBJ1-3; D uncertain. V was cut by 0 bases and J by 1 base, with 11 bases left in between. The CDR3 length is 16 residues. CDR1 and CDR2 (germline): SGHNT, YYREEE (reference sequence). The CDR3 is CASSLDLGASGNTIYF. CDR3 coding DNA: TGTGCCAGCAGCTTGGATCTGGGAGCTTCTGGAAACACCATATATTTT.

This clone was seen just once. J is TRBJ2-3 and V is TRBV4-2, with 7 bases fitting TRBD1. Germline V CDR1 and CDR2: LGHNA, YNFKEQ. J lost 0 bases, V lost 0 bases, and 6 bases had no gene match. The CDR3 is 17 residues long. This chain's CDR3 is CASSQDTGTVSTDTQYF. The CDR3 coding sequence is TGTGCCAGCAGCCAAGATACGGGGACAGTTAGCACAGATACGCAGTATTTT.

The sample holds a few counts of this clone. The chain carries TRBV28 and TRBJ1-4; TRBD1 matches at 9 bases. Germline V lookup: CDR1 MDHEN, CDR2 SYDVKM. The CDR3 is made up of 13 amino acids. The ends lost 4 bases at V and 10 bases at J; junction bases unmatched: 4. As DNA, the CDR3 is TGTGCCAGCAGTTCGGGACAGGGAGCAAAACTGTTTTTT. The encoded protein is CASSSGQGAKLFF.

This sequence joins TRBV12-2 and TRBJ2-5; the D call of TRBD2 is as the table states it, not checked on the DNA. TRBV12-2 constitutes a pseudogene. This CDR3 has 14 amino acids. CDR3 bases: TGTGCAAGTTGTCCCAGAGGTTGCCAAGAGACCCAGTACTTC. Translated: CASCPRGCQETQYF.

CDR3 sequence reads: CASSLTRVETQYF. The CDR3 coding sequence is TGTGCCAGCTCATTGACTAGAGTGGAGACCCAGTACTTC. The chain recombines TRBV18 with TRBJ2-5; a weak D match, TRBD2 (6 bases). This CDR3 is 13 amino acids long. Germline CDR1 and CDR2: KGHSH and LQKENI. V lost 5 bases and J lost 5, with 12 bases in between. The variable domain in full, completed from reference TRBV18 and TRBJ2-5, reads NAGVMQNPRHLVRRRGQEARLRCSPMKGHSHVYWYRQLPEEGLKFMVYLQKENIIDESGMPKERFSAEFPKEGPSILRIQQVVRGDSAAYFCASSLTRVETQYFGPGTRLLVL.

V usage is TRBV24-1 and J usage is TRBJ2-2; TRBD2 matches at 9 bases. Germline CDR1 and CDR2: KGHDR and SFDVKD. V dropped 6 bases and J dropped 3; count of bases not matched to a gene: 1. The CDR3 is 14 amino acids. The CDR3 loop reads CATSRGRDTGELFF. DNA for the CDR3: TGTGCCACCAGTCGCGGGAGGGACACCGGGGAGCTGTTTTTT.

This rearrangement joins TRBV28 to TRBJ1-5; tentatively, D is TRBD1 (5 bases). The CDR3 spans 16 residues. Trimming cost V 1 base and J 1 base, with 11 bases left between them. Looked up from germline, CDR1 is MDHEN and CDR2 is SYDVKM. For the CDR3, the DNA is TGTGCCAGCAGTTTATTGGCCAGGGTAAGCAATCAGCCCCAGCATTTT. Amino acid sequence: CASSLLARVSNQPQHF. The variable domain in full, completed from reference TRBV28 and TRBJ1-5, reads DVKVTQSSRYLVKRTGEKVFLECVQDMDHENMFWYRQDPGLGLRLIYFSYDVKMKEKGDIPEGYSVSREKKERFSLILESASTNQTSMYLCASSLLARVSNQPQHFGDGTRLSIL.

This clone was counted a few times. V is TRBV6-2 or TRBV6-3 and J is TRBJ2-1; weak D call: TRBD2 (5 bases). The CDR3 loop spans 16 amino acids. V lost 6 bases and J 9 bases, leaving 24 bases between the germline ends. Germline CDR1 reads MNHEY; CDR2 reads SVGEGT. The DNA for the CDR3 is TGTGCCAGCAGCCCCGATGGGAGTGAATGGAGCGGTGAGCAGTTCTTC. It yields the protein CASSPDGSEWSGEQFF.

The V call is TRBV28, the J call TRBJ2-7; D is unclear. The CDR3 is 16 residues long. In germline, CDR1 is MDHEN, CDR2 SYDVKM. The V gene lost 2 bases and the J gene lost 0 bases, with 14 bases spanning the gap. CDR3 amino acids: CASSLARLGSSYEQYF. The CDR3 DNA reads TGTGCCAGCAGTTTAGCGAGGCTAGGTAGCTCCTACGAGCAGTACTTC.

This clone was picked up one time. This chain links TRBV18 with TRBJ1-5, with TRBD1 as a possible D gene (6 bases). V shed 5 bases and J shed 3 bases, with 17 bases lying between them. CDR1 KGHSH and CDR2 LQKENI come from the germline V gene. The CDR3 is made up of 16 amino acids. The DNA of the CDR3 is TGTGCCAGCTCATCTGGAGGGGGGGGGCCCAATCAGCCCCAGCATTTT. This translates into CASSSGGGGPNQPQHF.

The rearrangement uses TRBV7-2 and TRBJ2-2; D uncertain. This CDR3 comprises 14 residues. Trimming took off 0 bases at V and 7 bases at J, with 9 bases between the two ends. The germline CDR1 and CDR2 sequences are SGHTA and FQGNSA. The CDR3 loop reads CASSLAHPSGELFF. The CDR3 DNA is TGTGCCAGCAGCTTAGCGCACCCGAGCGGGGAGCTGTTTTTT.

The gene calls are TRBV2 and TRBJ2-1; TRBD2 matches at 10 bases. Germline V gene data show CDR1 as SNHLY and CDR2 as FYNNEI. Trimming took 5 bases from V and 5 from J; bases not matched to a gene: 0. The CDR3 is 13 residues long. The CDR3 DNA follows: TGTGCCAGCAGTCTAGCGGGAGACAATGAGCAGTTCTTC. The encoded protein is CASSLAGDNEQFF.

This clone was seen a few times. The rearrangement uses TRBV29-1 and TRBJ2-2; 8 bases line up with TRBD2. With 7 bases clipped from V and 0 bases from J, the junction kept 4 bases outside the gene matches. Germline lookup yields CDR1 SQVTM and CDR2 ANQGSEA. CDR3 length equals 14 residues. Here the CDR3 DNA reads TGCAGCGCCCAGCGGGGGCCGAACACCGGGGAGCTGTTTTTT. Translated, it gives CSAQRGPNTGELFF.

This chain links TRBV5-1 with TRBJ2-1, with D maybe TRBD1 (6 bases). The V end lost 0 bases, the J end lost 4 bases, and 8 bases lay between the germline ends. The CDR3 has 14 residues. Germline V CDR1 and CDR2: SGHRS, YFSETQ. The DNA of the CDR3 is TGCGCCAGCAGCTTGGAAGGACAGTACAATGAGCAGTTCTTC. It encodes CASSLEGQYNEQFF.

This rearrangement joins TRBV21-1 to TRBJ2-7; the DNA was not used to check the table's D call, TRBD2. TRBV21-1 is a pseudogene. The CDR3 extends over 13 amino acids. The CDR3 sequence is CASKRFSSYEQYF. CDR3 in DNA: TGTGCCAGCAAGCGGTTCAGCTCCTACGAGCAGTACTTC.

The chain has TRBV7-9 and TRBJ2-3; D is perhaps TRBD2 (5 bases). This CDR3 contains 13 residues. Germline assignment: CDR1 SEHNR and CDR2 FQNEAQ (reference sequence). The V and J ends lost 5 bases and 5 bases respectively, with 11 bases between them. The chain's CDR3 is CASSGLGRDTQYF. The CDR3 DNA reads TGTGCCAGCAGCGGACTGGGAAGAGATACGCAGTATTTT.

This clone was detected a few times. V usage is TRBV19 and J usage is TRBJ1-1, with D possibly being TRBD1 (6 bases). CDR3 length: 15 amino acids. Germline V gene lookup returns CDR1 LNHDA and CDR2 SQIVND (reference sequence). Deletions cut 7 bases from V and 4 bases from J, with 19 bases between. The CDR3 DNA reads TGTGCCAGTACCCAAAGCGGGGGCGCGGGCACTGAAGCTTTCTTT. Its protein is CASTQSGGAGTEAFF.

This clone was recorded only once. The chain carries TRBV5-5 and TRBJ2-3; D gene uncertain. The CDR3 is 15 amino acids. Germline-derived CDR1 and CDR2 are SGHKS and YYEKEE (reference sequence). Trimming shortened V by 0 bases and J by 0 bases, and 8 bases separated the two germline ends. CDR3 sequence: CASSLDGLSTDTQYF. CDR3 DNA sequence: TGTGCCAGCAGCTTGGATGGGCTCAGCACAGATACGCAGTATTTT.

The rearrangement joins TRBV6-5 to TRBJ2-2, with 7 positions matching TRBD1. This CDR3 has 13 amino acids. V lost 7 bases and J lost 5; bases outside the gene matches: 4. In germline, CDR1 is MNHEY, CDR2 SVGAGI. The DNA for the CDR3 is TGTGCCAGCACCAGACAGGGTACCGGGGAGCTGTTTTTT. Amino acids: CASTRQGTGELFF.

This clone was seen just once. The chain combines TRBV9 with TRBJ2-7; D is unclear. Germline-derived CDR1 and CDR2 are SGDLS and YYNGEE. Between the trimmed V and J ends, which lost 0 bases and 2 bases, there was a span of 12 bases. CDR3 length: 15 residues. The CDR3 here is CASSVDETGAYEQYF. CDR3 nucleotides: TGTGCCAGCAGCGTAGATGAGACTGGAGCCTACGAGCAGTACTTC.

This chain links TRBV6-5 with TRBJ2-3; TRBD2 is a possible D gene (6 bases). Looked up from germline, CDR1 is MNHEY and CDR2 is SVGAGI. CDR3 size: 14 residues. Trimming took off 6 bases at V and 2 bases at J, with 12 bases between the two ends. The CDR3 loop reads CASSPRTTTDTQYF. The CDR3 bases are TGTGCCAGCAGCCCCAGGACTACCACAGATACGCAGTATTTT.

V is TRBV5-6 and J is TRBJ2-7; 14 bases map to TRBD2. This CDR3 is built from 17 residues. CDR1 is SGHDT, CDR2 YYEEEE, per germline. Trimming cost V 5 bases and J 0 bases; bases outside gene matches: 7. The CDR3 reads CASRFRTSGRLSYEQYF. CDR3 bases: TGTGCCAGCAGATTCCGGACTAGCGGGAGGCTCTCCTACGAGCAGTACTTC.

V is TRBV11-2 and J is TRBJ2-7; no definite D call. V lost 4 bases to trimming and J lost 2 bases, with 9 bases between them. In germline, CDR1 is SGHAT, CDR2 FQNNGV. The CDR3 runs 13 residues. CDR3 region: CASSSPFPYEQYF. CDR3 DNA sequence: TGTGCCAGCAGCTCCCCCTTTCCCTACGAGCAGTACTTC.

V is TRBV2 and J is TRBJ2-7; 10 bases agree with TRBD1. The ends lost 6 bases at V and 0 bases at J; junction bases unmatched: 8. The CDR3 has 16 amino acids. Germline-derived CDR1 and CDR2 are SNHLY and FYNNEI. CDR3 sequence (DNA): TGTGCCAGCAGGCTCCCGGGACAGGGGATCTCCTACGAGCAGTACTTC. It encodes CASRLPGQGISYEQYF.

V gene TRBV10-3 combines with J gene TRBJ1-2, with D perhaps TRBD1 (6 bases). The CDR3 is 14 residues long. V was shortened by 7 bases and J by 2 bases, with 14 bases between the two germline ends. CDR1 is ENHRY and CDR2 is SYGVKD in the germline V gene. The CDR3: CAIKGQRQNYGYTF. Written as DNA, the CDR3 is TGTGCCATCAAAGGACAGAGACAGAACTATGGCTACACCTTC.

The genes are TRBV3-1 (or the pseudogene TRBV3-2) and TRBJ2-3; 12 nucleotides align to TRBD2. V was clipped by 4 bases and J by 0 bases; unmatched bases: 8. The CDR3 loop spans 18 amino acids. Germline V CDR1 and CDR2: LGHDT, YNNKEL (reference sequence). The CDR3 DNA reads as TGTGCCAGCAGCCGTCGACTAGCGGGGGCTGCTAGCACAGATACGCAGTATTTT. Encoded protein: CASSRRLAGAASTDTQYF.